This T cell receptor (beta chain) was sequenced during a study of shared clonotypes between healthy human individuals. Study findings and constraints: Sampling included only blood; tissue repertoires likely differ. The study drew on few donors, limiting represented genetic and exposure-history diversity.

Note on this clone: What it binds is not known.

Bulk PBMC genomic DNA spanned ten immunoSEQ deep plates. The protocol was immunoSEQ multiplex PCR, while the TCRdb copy is restricted to in-frame clones and leaves out a portion. The data contain roughly 490,000 clones, approximately 80% of them singletons. Recent acute infections and vaccinations were absent in the healthy HIV-negative adult donors. The CDR3 runs to 14 residues. Germline CDR1 MNHEY, CDR2 SMNVEV (reference sequence). V was cut by 0 bases and J by 2 bases, with 7 bases left in between. This sequence joins TRBV27 and TRBJ1-2; unclear D gene. The specimen sequenced was PBMCs. The clonotype comes from a woman between 40 and 50 years old in good health. Some clones in this sample may be carry-over from other donors' samples. The CDR3 nucleotides read TGTGCCAGCAGTTTATCGTCGGCGAACTATGGCTACACCTTC. This translates into CASSLSSANYGYTF.